This T cell receptor beta chain emerged from a study of T cell changes during pregnancy in multiple sclerosis. This table comes from immunoSEQ multiplex PCR, and its TCRdb copy is limited to in-frame clones, with some not included. Of 50,000 to 70,000 clones detected, around 93% appear once; the ten largest clones hold roughly 1.8%. This TCR came from a female donor with multiple sclerosis, enrolled in a pregnancy study. Sequences were derived from peripheral blood, sampled after pregnancy.

CDR3 DNA: TGTGCCAGCAGCCAAGACAGGGGGGCACTCTATGGCTACACCTTC. Amino acids: CASSQDRGALYGYTF. The chain has TRBV6-5 and TRBJ1-2; 9 nucleotides match TRBD1. CDR1 MNHEY and CDR2 SVGAGI come from the germline V gene. Trimming took 6 bases from V and 4 from J; bases not matched to a gene: 9. The CDR3 length is 15 residues.